The TCR beta chain described here comes from a study of shared clonotypes between healthy human individuals. In regard to this clone: The target antigen is unknown.

The V segment lost 5 bases and the J segment 5 bases; nucleotides outside the gene matches: 8. The CDR3 totals 14 residues. Germline loops: CDR1 SNHLY, CDR2 FYNNEI. CD4+ cells underwent separation, giving CD45RA+ naive and CD45RA-negative memory subsets. General study findings and limits: Four donors had roughly 5.2% of their naive CD4 clonotypes in common.

Using immunoSEQ multiplex PCR, the repertoire was profiled, and TCRdb retains in-frame clones only, with some absent. The data contain about 520,000 clones, roughly 95% of them seen just once; the ten biggest clones take up under 0.065%. The rearrangement joins TRBV2 to TRBJ2-5, with 7 bases that match TRBD1. This receptor was obtained from a woman in her 30s in good health. The sequenced sample was naive CD4+ T cells sorted from blood. The sample's subset: CD45RA+ positively selected. The CDR3 loop reads CASSPGTAWETQYF. CDR3 DNA: TGTGCCAGCAGTCCCGGGACAGCATGGGAGACCCAGTACTTC.